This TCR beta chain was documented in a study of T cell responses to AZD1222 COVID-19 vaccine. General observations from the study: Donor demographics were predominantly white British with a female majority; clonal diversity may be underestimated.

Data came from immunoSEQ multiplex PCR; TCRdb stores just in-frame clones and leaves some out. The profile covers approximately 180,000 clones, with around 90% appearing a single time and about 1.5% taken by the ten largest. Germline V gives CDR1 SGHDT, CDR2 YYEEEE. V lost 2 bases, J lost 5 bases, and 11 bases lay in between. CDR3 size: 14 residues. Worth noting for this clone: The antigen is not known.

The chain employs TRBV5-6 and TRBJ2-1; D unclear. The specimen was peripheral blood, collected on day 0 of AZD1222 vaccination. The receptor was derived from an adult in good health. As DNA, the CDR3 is TGTGCCAGCAGCTTTGAACGAGGTAACAATGAGCAGTTCTTC. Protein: CASSFERGNNEQFF.